The clone carrying this T cell receptor beta chain has more than one count but fewer than ten. This CDR3 is built from 15 residues. Germline loops: CDR1 MNHEY, CDR2 SMNVEV (reference sequence). V lost 1 base, J lost 8 bases, and 8 bases stayed unmatched. These data originate in a study of blood T cell repertoires in COVID-19. On the study more broadly: From the United States, Italy and Spain came samples of acute and convalescent COVID-19. Sources were T cells, B-cell-depleted T cells, or PBMCs; the material itself was cDNA or gDNA.

In the authors' methods: Nucleated cell number was recorded as an estimate derived from reference gene primer amplification. TCRdb's table, derived via immunoSEQ multiplex PCR, lists solely in-frame clones and lacks some. V and J calls and clone size follow that table, whereas D and trimming were derived from the DNA. This sample has roughly 100,000 clones, with roughly 79% found just once. The receptor was derived from a woman aged 65 to 85 with acute or convalescent COVID-19. This chain connects TRBV27 to TRBJ2-1, with TRBD1 matching over 7 bases. Sequencing was done on a sample of peripheral blood. The CDR3 DNA reads as TGTGCCAGCAGTTTATTAGCGCGCCAGGGGGATGAGCAGTTCTTC. Translated, it gives CASSLLARQGDEQFF.